Listed here is a single T cell receptor (beta chain). Germline CDR1 is GTSNPN and CDR2 is SVGIG (reference sequence). The germline V and J ends were trimmed by 0 bases and 4 bases, with 9 bases remaining between them. This CDR3 spans 13 amino acids. In the study's own analysis: How many nucleated cells were present was estimated from reference gene primer amplification. Generated by immunoSEQ multiplex PCR, the TCRdb table keeps only in-frame clones and is missing some. V and J calls and clone size come straight from that table; D and trimming were deduced from the DNA. Of approximately 200,000 clones in the sample, roughly 80% are singletons; the top ten hold around 5%. The sample is drawn from a study of blood T cell repertoires in COVID-19. Study at large: Sites in the United States, Italy and Spain provided acute and convalescent COVID-19 samples. T cells, B-cell-depleted T cells, or PBMCs provided the cDNA or gDNA that served as material.

Material: peripheral blood. The chain carries TRBV30 and TRBJ2-5; a possible D gene is TRBD2 (6 bases). The origin of this receptor is a human donor in a cohort sampled during active COVID-19. The CDR3 is CAWSVVGGETQYF. The DNA of the CDR3 is TGTGCCTGGAGTGTGGTGGGAGGAGAGACCCAGTACTTC.